Listed below are T cell receptor beta chains from one sample, sequenced in a study of neurological immune-mediated disorders. TCRdb independently ran MiXCR on the 5' RACE reads; one entry per CDR3 protein. The table includes fewer than 50,000 distinct CDR3 sequences, about 14% detected once. The specimen sequenced was PBMCs. These receptors were collected from a man aged 30 to 45 in good health. The CDR3 runs from the conserved cysteine through the conserved F or W. The D gene is left open where the match is weak. Clone size is stated in some rows and not others, as once, few, many or a class when expanded.

v_gene	d_gene	abundance	j_gene	CDR3aa	CDR3nt
TRBV7-8	-	many	TRBJ1-1	CASRITQNTEAFF	TGTGCCAGCAGGATAACACAGAACACTGAAGCTTTCTTT
TRBV5-5	-	many	TRBJ2-1	CASSLAGRTNNEQFF	TGTGCCAGCAGCTTGGCTGGCAGGACGAACAATGAGCAGTTCTTC
TRBV5-1	TRBD2	many	TRBJ2-1	CASSAAGVYNEQFF	TGCGCCAGCAGCGCGGCGGGGGTTTACAATGAGCAGTTCTTC
TRBV27	TRBD1	many	TRBJ2-1	CASSLMWTGGSWEQFF	TGTGCCAGCAGTCTGATGTGGACAGGGGGCTCATGGGAGCAGTTCTTC
TRBV7-7	TRBD2	many	TRBJ2-5	CASSFGRGEETQYF	TGTGCCAGCAGCTTTGGGAGGGGCGAGGAGACCCAGTACTTC
TRBV5-1	TRBD1	many	TRBJ2-7	CASSPGTGESPYEQYF	TGCGCCAGCAGCCCCGGGACAGGGGAATCCCCCTACGAGCAGTACTTC
TRBV5-1	TRBD1	-	TRBJ1-2	CASIPGTVRDGYTF	TGCGCCAGCATCCCCGGGACAGTGAGGGATGGCTACACCTTC
TRBV5-1	TRBD2	many	TRBJ2-1	CASSSTTSGGYNEQFF	TGCGCCAGCAGCTCTACGACTAGCGGGGGTTACAATGAGCAGTTCTTC
TRBV27	-	-	TRBJ2-7	CASSPRGDGFAYNEQYF	TGTGCCAGCAGTCCCCGAGGTGACGGGTTCGCCTACAACGAGCAGTACTTC
TRBV7-2	-	many	TRBJ2-5	CASIKTREAGLGTQYF	TGTGCCAGCATCAAGACCAGGGAGGCAGGGTTGGGAACCCAGTACTTC
TRBV14	-	many	TRBJ2-7	CASSQDFGQNYEQYF	TGTGCCAGCAGCCAAGATTTCGGACAGAACTACGAGCAGTACTTC
TRBV7-2	-	many	TRBJ2-1	CASSESRRDEQFF	TGTGCCAGCAGCGAATCGCGGCGGGATGAGCAGTTCTTC
TRBV12-3/TRBV12-4	-	many	TRBJ2-3	CASSWTSTDTQYF	TGTGCCAGCAGCTGGACTAGCACAGATACGCAGTATTTT